The 18 T cell receptor beta chains below all came from one sample that was sequenced in a study of glioma-infiltrating T cells. The iRepertoire nested amplicon-rescue multiplex PCR amplified TCR alpha and beta CDR3s from RNA. TCRdb reanalysed the multiplex PCR reads using MiXCR and keeps one entry per CDR3 protein. The sample carries 170,000 or so distinct CDR3 sequences, approximately 40% recorded once. The specimen was glioma tissue, nonneoplastic brain tissue, or PBMCs (not recorded which). These receptors all come from a human donor with low-grade glioma or glioblastoma, undergoing nonglioma brain surgery, or in good health (not recorded which).

This clonotype was recorded at least ten times. The rearrangement joins TRBV2 to TRBJ2-7; D is unresolved. V gave up 6 bases and J gave up 3 bases, with 6 bases separating them. The CDR3 loop spans 11 amino acids. Germline V gene data show CDR1 as SNHLY and CDR2 as FYNNEI. CDR3 sequence: CASRRSYEQYF. CDR3 coding DNA: TGTGCCAGCAGGCGAAGCTACGAGCAGTACTTC.

This clonotype was counted at least ten times. This chain uses TRBV10-3 with TRBJ2-5; no reliable D call. CDR1 is ENHRY, CDR2 SYGVKD, per germline. V was clipped by 1 base and J by 9 bases, with 12 bases between them. This CDR3 comprises 13 residues. The CDR3 here is CAISEFQLGAQYF. CDR3 nucleotide sequence: TGTGCCATCAGTGAGTTCCAACTTGGGGCCCAGTACTTC.

Regarding this clonotype: Given a much more abundant clone one base away, this may be a read error. The V and J genes are TRBV28 and TRBJ2-7, with D possibly TRBD1 on 6 matching bases. This CDR3 is 11 amino acids long. Deletions cut 8 bases from V and 6 bases from J, with 11 bases between. The germline V gene encodes CDR1 MDHEN and CDR2 SYDVKM. The CDR3 spells CASGDNCEQYF. Written as DNA, the CDR3 is TGTGCCAGCGGGGACAACTGCGAGCAGTACTTC.

Concerning this clonotype: One end of the junction varies from germline; a read error may be responsible. The chain carries TRBV7-9 and TRBJ2-7, with 13 bases aligning to TRBD2. From germline, CDR1 is SEHNR and CDR2 FQNEAQ (reference sequence). This CDR3 region has 15 residues. The CDR3 DNA follows: TGTGCCATCAGCTCGACTAGCGGGAGGACCTACGAGCAGTACTTC. Encoded protein: CAISSTSGRTYEQYF.

As for this clonotype: A read error is possible here, since a much larger clone lies one base away. V gene TRBV28 combines with J gene TRBJ2-4; D ambiguous. The CDR3 extends over 16 amino acids. Germline values: CDR1 MDHEN, CDR2 SYDVKM. Trimming took off 6 bases at V and 0 bases at J, with 15 bases between the two ends. DNA for the CDR3: TGTGCCAGCAGCCGGCAGCGAGACGTAGCCAAAAACATTCAGTACTTC. Amino acid sequence: CASSRQRDVAKNIQYF.

This chain's CDR3 is CASRDIAELFF. The CDR3 region has the DNA TGTGCCAGTCGGGATATCGCGGAGCTGTTTTTT. The V and J genes are TRBV19 and TRBJ2-2, with D possibly being TRBD2 (5 bases). Germline CDR1 and CDR2: LNHDA and SQIVND (reference sequence). The CDR3 runs 11 residues. V was pared by 8 bases and J by 10 bases, with 11 bases between.

The chain has TRBV20-1 and TRBJ2-7; 9 positions agree with TRBD2. CDR1 is DFQATT and CDR2 is SNEGSKA in the germline V gene (reference sequence). After removal of 8 bases from V and 8 bases from J, the junction contained 16 bases not matched to a gene. The CDR3 contains 14 residues. CDR3 sequence (DNA): TGCAGTCCGACTGCCGGGACTAGCTGGTACCAGCAGTACTTC. It translates to CSPTAGTSWYQQYF.

This chain links TRBV28 with TRBJ2-5; D remains unclear. Germline V gene lookup returns CDR1 MDHEN and CDR2 SYDVKM. V shed 5 bases and J shed 1 base, with 20 bases lying between them. The CDR3 spans 17 residues. CDR3 in DNA: TGTGCCAGCAGTCCTCGGATGCCGGGCGCCAGCCAAGAGACCCAGTACTTC. It specifies CASSPRMPGASQETQYF.

The chain joins TRBV7-3 to TRBJ2-1; 8 bases agree with TRBD2. This CDR3 spans 14 amino acids. Germline CDR1 SGHTA, CDR2 FQGTGA. The trim removed 9 bases at V and 7 bases at J, leaving 11 bases unmatched. The CDR3 spells CASILAGSRNEQFF. The CDR3, as DNA: TGTGCCAGTATCTTAGCGGGATCAAGGAATGAGCAGTTCTTC.

The chain couples TRBV2 to TRBJ2-1, with 8 bases aligning to TRBD1. V gave up 9 bases and J gave up 14 bases; unmatched junction bases: 9. The CDR3 is 11 residues long. CDR1 and CDR2 (germline): SNHLY, FYNNEI. This CDR3 reads CARSRDRGEFF. The CDR3 nucleotides are TGTGCCAGAAGTCGCGACAGGGGCGAGTTCTTC. Full variable domain (remainder filled in from reference TRBV2 and TRBJ2-1): EPEVTQTPSHQVTQMGQEVILRCVPISNHLYFYWYRQILGQKVEFLVSFYNNEISEKSEIFDDQFSVERPDGSNFTLKIRSTKLEDSAMYFCARSRDRGEFFGPGTRLTVL.

As regards this clonotype: A read error is possible here, since a much larger clone lies one base away. The chain carries TRBV25-1 and TRBJ2-7, with TRBD1 as a possible D gene (5 bases). This CDR3 spans 15 amino acids. Germline V CDR1 and CDR2: MGHDK, SYGVNS. The germline V and J ends were trimmed by 1 base and 1 base, with 11 bases remaining between them. In DNA, the CDR3 is TGTGCCAGCAGTGAATCAGGTGACAGATCCTACGAGCAGTACTTC. Amino acids: CASSESGDRSYEQYF.

As concerns this clonotype: Without the conserved terminal phenylalanine or tryptophan, this CDR3 likely stems from a read error. The V call is TRBV28, the J call TRBJ2-3, with D uncertain. V was pared by 1 base and J by 0 bases, with 14 bases between. Per germline, CDR1 MDHEN and CDR2 SYDVKM. The CDR3 runs 17 residues. In nucleotides, the CDR3 is TGTGCCAGCAGTTTATTGGAGCTGGTGGAAAGCACAGATACGCAGTATATT. Its translation is CASSLLELVESTDTQYI.

This clonotype was seen at least ten times. The chain recombines TRBV2 with TRBJ1-2, with 9 bases matching TRBD1. Losses at the gene ends were 5 bases for V and 2 bases for J; bases not matched to a gene: 3. The germline gives CDR1 SNHLY, CDR2 FYNNEI. This CDR3 has 14 amino acids. CDR3 DNA sequence: TGTGCCAGCAGTTGGACAGGGGAGAACTATGGCTACACCTTC. Translating gives CASSWTGENYGYTF.

This clonotype was recorded many times. This chain joins TRBV2 and TRBJ2-7, with D tentatively TRBD1 or TRBD2 (6 bases each). The V end was cut by 4 bases, the J end by 9 bases, with 22 bases between. This CDR3 is 15 amino acids long. Germline loops: CDR1 SNHLY, CDR2 FYNNEI. The CDR3 nucleotides read TGTGCCAGCAGTGCAGGCGGGACACTGATCTTCCTGCAGTACTTC. The encoded protein is CASSAGGTLIFLQYF.

This clonotype was counted ten times or more. This chain joins TRBV27 and TRBJ1-1; D not resolved. Germline V gives CDR1 MNHEY, CDR2 SMNVEV (reference sequence). The V gene lost 0 bases and the J gene lost 2 bases, with 7 bases spanning the gap. The CDR3 totals 14 residues. CDR3 sequence (DNA): TGTGCCAGCAGTTTATCATCGGGAAACACTGAAGCTTTCTTT. Encoded protein: CASSLSSGNTEAFF.

This clonotype was recorded many times. The CDR3 coding sequence is TGCGCCAGCAGCCAAGATCAGATCGAGCAGTACTTC. Protein sequence: CASSQDQIEQYF. The chain carries TRBV4-1 and TRBJ2-7; unclear D gene. Germline values: CDR1 MGHRA, CDR2 YSYEKL. Trimming stripped 0 bases from V and 6 bases from J, with 6 bases between. CDR3 length equals 12 residues.

This clonotype occurred a few times. The chain uses TRBV18 and TRBJ2-7; 7 nucleotides line up with TRBD2. J gave up 7 bases and V 6 bases, and 9 bases lay outside the gene matches. The CDR3 has 13 amino acids. CDR1 is KGHSH, CDR2 LQKENI, per germline. The CDR3 reads CASSPGLEREQYF. The CDR3 region has the DNA TGTGCCAGCTCGCCTGGACTAGAGAGAGAGCAGTACTTC.

Points on this clonotype: At one of its ends the junction is not consistent with the germline gene, which may arise from a read error. The chain combines TRBV6-2 or TRBV6-3 with TRBJ2-5; 7 positions match TRBD2. The CDR3 has 14 amino acids. Germline V gene data show CDR1 as MNHEY and CDR2 as SVGEGT. The DNA for the CDR3 is TGTGCAAGCAGTCAGGAGCGGGACCAAGAGACCAAGTACTTC. Its translation: CASSQERDQETKYF.